These T cell receptor beta chains were read from a single sample in a study of CD8 T cells in Susac syndrome. TCRdb itself ran the immunoSEQ multiplex PCR reads through MiXCR, one entry per CDR3 protein. The repertoire consists of 170,000 or so distinct CDR3 sequences, with 93% occurring once and the leading ten covering around 0.1%. Sequenced material: CD4+ T cells from PBMCs. Receptor source: a human donor with multiple sclerosis. Each CDR3 is given without its conserved first and last residue.

J gene: TRBJ2-4
V gene: TRBV12-3/TRBV12-4
CDR3 protein: ASSIGTGNIQY

J gene: TRBJ2-7
V gene: TRBV30
CDR3 protein: AWSVTVEQY

J gene: TRBJ2-5
V gene: TRBV2
CDR3 protein: ASSNRGSGQETQY

J gene: TRBJ2-7
V gene: TRBV7-8
CDR3 protein: ASSLGSVSSYEQY

J gene: TRBJ2-3
V gene: TRBV18
CDR3 protein: ASSPRSGVSTDTQY

J gene: TRBJ2-1
V gene: TRBV19
CDR3 protein: ASMVSGRYNEQF

J gene: TRBJ1-2
V gene: TRBV2
CDR3 protein: ASRKSDTQGGYT

J gene: TRBJ1-4
V gene: TRBV20-1
CDR3 protein: SAWTADGEKLF

J gene: TRBJ1-1
V gene: TRBV20-1
CDR3 protein: SASFGGGGTEAF

J gene: TRBJ2-3
V gene: TRBV4-2
CDR3 protein: ASSQEKEAGDTNTQY

J gene: TRBJ1-5
V gene: TRBV5-1
CDR3 protein: ASSPGGTLDQPQH

J gene: TRBJ2-1
V gene: TRBV28
CDR3 protein: ASSFSGQAYNEQF

J gene: TRBJ2-7
V gene: TRBV28
CDR3 protein: ASSSSGSSPSYEQY

J gene: TRBJ2-7
V gene: TRBV28
CDR3 protein: ASSLADPYEQY

J gene: TRBJ2-1
V gene: TRBV27
CDR3 protein: ASSLWEGRYEQF

J gene: TRBJ2-1
V gene: TRBV3-1
CDR3 protein: ASSQEVAGTLQF

J gene: TRBJ1-5
V gene: TRBV7-8
CDR3 protein: ASSLASGWQPQH

J gene: TRBJ2-5
V gene: TRBV5-6
CDR3 protein: ASSRRAPWEETQY

J gene: TRBJ2-1
V gene: TRBV18
CDR3 protein: ASSVDVRGEQF

J gene: TRBJ1-2
V gene: TRBV24-1
CDR3 protein: ATSDGGTAYGYT

J gene: TRBJ2-3
V gene: TRBV6-5
CDR3 protein: ASSYGRTDTQY

J gene: TRBJ1-2
V gene: TRBV3-1
CDR3 protein: ASSTRGLGDGYT

J gene: TRBJ1-1
V gene: TRBV3-1
CDR3 protein: ASSQGGGHTEAF

J gene: TRBJ1-2
V gene: TRBV24-1
CDR3 protein: ATSDAGTGGRVGYT

J gene: TRBJ2-7
V gene: TRBV5-6
CDR3 protein: ASSHGQGPSHEQY

J gene: TRBJ1-3
V gene: TRBV28
CDR3 protein: ASTLTDSGNTIY

J gene: TRBJ2-1
V gene: TRBV24-1
CDR3 protein: ATSDVTGVHEQF

J gene: TRBJ1-5
V gene: TRBV18
CDR3 protein: ASSFTGDSNQPQH

J gene: TRBJ1-2
V gene: TRBV28
CDR3 protein: ASRTGNFGYT

J gene: TRBJ1-1
V gene: TRBV3-1
CDR3 protein: ASSHTTGEGTEAF

J gene: TRBJ2-6
V gene: TRBV7-9
CDR3 protein: AVAFSGANVLT

J gene: TRBJ1-1
V gene: TRBV5-1
CDR3 protein: ASSFGTGGVNTEAF

J gene: TRBJ1-5
V gene: TRBV2
CDR3 protein: ASSGLDRNQPQH

J gene: TRBJ2-5
V gene: TRBV28
CDR3 protein: ASSSPGMGQETQY

J gene: TRBJ2-7
V gene: TRBV20-1
CDR3 protein: SARTSGTYEQY

J gene: TRBJ1-1
V gene: TRBV5-1
CDR3 protein: ASSLEGRDTEAF

J gene: TRBJ1-1
V gene: TRBV19
CDR3 protein: ASSGGRGAF

J gene: TRBJ2-7
V gene: TRBV27
CDR3 protein: ASRRPGQGPYEQY

J gene: TRBJ1-1
V gene: TRBV27
CDR3 protein: ASSPGMNTEAF

J gene: TRBJ2-5
V gene: TRBV24-1
CDR3 protein: ATSEGLAGGWETQY

J gene: TRBJ2-7
V gene: TRBV28
CDR3 protein: ASSSAVYEQY

J gene: TRBJ2-7
V gene: TRBV9
CDR3 protein: ASSPTGTPMGEQY

J gene: TRBJ1-2
V gene: TRBV5-1
CDR3 protein: ASSVLSGHEGYT

J gene: TRBJ2-3
V gene: TRBV2
CDR3 protein: ASLSPTGNSRDLTDTQY

J gene: TRBJ1-4
V gene: TRBV19
CDR3 protein: ASSDVQFNEKLF

J gene: TRBJ2-3
V gene: TRBV20-1
CDR3 protein: SAPHGGGDTQY

J gene: TRBJ1-5
V gene: TRBV4-1
CDR3 protein: ASSHYNTGDGPQH

J gene: TRBJ2-5
V gene: TRBV29-1
CDR3 protein: SVTEQETQY

J gene: TRBJ2-1
V gene: TRBV7-2
CDR3 protein: ASSLDSDNEQF

J gene: TRBJ1-1
V gene: TRBV30
CDR3 protein: AWKNRLNTEAF

J gene: TRBJ2-1
V gene: TRBV5-1
CDR3 protein: ASNEMNPYNEQF

J gene: TRBJ2-4
V gene: TRBV10-2
CDR3 protein: ASSWAGPDLAKNIQY

J gene: TRBJ2-2
V gene: TRBV9
CDR3 protein: ASSVRRDTGELF